The present T cell receptor beta chain was sequenced within a study of cytomegalovirus exposure and HLA in healthy donors. Overall study findings and caveats: It was assumed in the presence/absence analyses that sequencing depth was roughly uniform across donors. Later on, analysis showed that most CMV-associated TCR beta chains appeared to be HLA-restricted. What TCR beta sequences reportedly achieved was accurate prediction of HLA-A and HLA-B alleles in most subjects.

J was trimmed by 8 bases and V by 6 bases; bases with no gene match: 13. The CDR3 consists of 15 residues. CDR1 WNHNN and CDR2 SYGVQD come from the germline V gene (reference sequence). PCR used 60 Vbeta primers and 13 Jbeta primers. Some clones are missing from TCRdb's copy, which holds only in-frame ones; the method was immunoSEQ multiplex PCR. The repertoire holds fewer than 150,000 clones, over 75% seen once, with 3.7% in the top ten. Turning to this clone: Its antigen is not identified.

Sequencing was done on a sample of PBMCs. This TCR derives from a human donor in good health. The rearrangement links TRBV10-1 to TRBJ1-3, with 7 bases aligning to TRBD1. The CDR3 sequence is CASRETDRDGDTIYF. The CDR3 DNA follows: TGCGCCAGCAGGGAAACAGACAGGGATGGTGACACCATATATTTT.